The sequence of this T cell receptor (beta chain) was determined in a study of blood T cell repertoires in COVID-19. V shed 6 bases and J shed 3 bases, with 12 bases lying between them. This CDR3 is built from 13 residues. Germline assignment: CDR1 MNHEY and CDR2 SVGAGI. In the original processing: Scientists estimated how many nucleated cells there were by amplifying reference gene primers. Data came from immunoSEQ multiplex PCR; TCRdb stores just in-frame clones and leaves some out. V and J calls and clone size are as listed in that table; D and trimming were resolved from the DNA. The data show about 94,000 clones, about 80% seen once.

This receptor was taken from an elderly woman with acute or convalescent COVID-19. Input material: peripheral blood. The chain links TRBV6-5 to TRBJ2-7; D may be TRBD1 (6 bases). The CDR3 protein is CASRTGQLYEQYF. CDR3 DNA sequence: TGTGCCAGCAGAACTGGACAGCTCTACGAGCAGTACTTC.